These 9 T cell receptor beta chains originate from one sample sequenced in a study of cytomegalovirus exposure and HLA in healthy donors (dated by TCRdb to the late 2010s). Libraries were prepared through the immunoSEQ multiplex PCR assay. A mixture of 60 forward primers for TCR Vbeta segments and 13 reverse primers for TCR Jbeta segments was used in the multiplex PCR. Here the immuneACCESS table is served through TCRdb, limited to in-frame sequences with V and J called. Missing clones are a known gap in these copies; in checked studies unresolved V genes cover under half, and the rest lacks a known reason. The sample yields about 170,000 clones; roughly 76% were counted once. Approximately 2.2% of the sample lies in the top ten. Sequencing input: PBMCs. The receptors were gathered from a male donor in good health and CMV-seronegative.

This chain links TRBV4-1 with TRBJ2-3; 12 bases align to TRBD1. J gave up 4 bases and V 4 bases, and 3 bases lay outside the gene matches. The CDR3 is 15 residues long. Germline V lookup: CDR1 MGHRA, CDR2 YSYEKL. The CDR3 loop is CASSRGDRGPDTQYF. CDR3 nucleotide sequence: TGCGCCAGCAGCCGCGGGGACAGGGGGCCAGATACGCAGTATTTT.

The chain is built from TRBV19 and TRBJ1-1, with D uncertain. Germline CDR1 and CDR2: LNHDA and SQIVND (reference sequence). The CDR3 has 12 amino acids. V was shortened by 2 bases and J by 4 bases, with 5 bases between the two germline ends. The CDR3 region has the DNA TGTGCCAGTAGTATACTAGGCACTGAAGCTTTCTTT. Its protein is CASSILGTEAFF.

CDR3: CASSQPGTGVYEQYF. CDR3 in DNA: TGTGCCAGCAGCCAACCCGGGACAGGAGTCTACGAGCAGTACTTC. The V call is TRBV4-2, the J call TRBJ2-7; 8 positions agree with TRBD1. Germline V lookup: CDR1 LGHNA, CDR2 YNFKEQ. V lost 2 bases, J lost 3 bases, and 6 bases stayed unmatched. The CDR3 contains 15 residues.

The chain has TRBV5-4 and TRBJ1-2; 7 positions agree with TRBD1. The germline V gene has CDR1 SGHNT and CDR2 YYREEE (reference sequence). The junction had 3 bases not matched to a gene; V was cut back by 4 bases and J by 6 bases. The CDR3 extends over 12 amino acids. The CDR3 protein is CASSVQGDGYTF. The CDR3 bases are TGTGCCAGCAGCGTCCAGGGGGATGGCTACACCTTC.

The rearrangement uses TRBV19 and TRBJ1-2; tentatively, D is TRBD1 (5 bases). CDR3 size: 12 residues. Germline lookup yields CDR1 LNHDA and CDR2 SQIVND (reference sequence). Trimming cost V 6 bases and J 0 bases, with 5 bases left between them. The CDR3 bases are TGTGCCAGTAGGACAGCTAACTATGGCTACACCTTC. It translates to CASRTANYGYTF.

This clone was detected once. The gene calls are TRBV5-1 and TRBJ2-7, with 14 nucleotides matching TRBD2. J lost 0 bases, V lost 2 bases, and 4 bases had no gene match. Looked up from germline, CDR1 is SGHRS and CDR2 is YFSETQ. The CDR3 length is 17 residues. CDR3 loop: CASSLRTSGGSSYEQYF. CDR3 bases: TGCGCCAGCAGCTTAAGGACTAGCGGGGGGAGCTCCTACGAGCAGTACTTC.

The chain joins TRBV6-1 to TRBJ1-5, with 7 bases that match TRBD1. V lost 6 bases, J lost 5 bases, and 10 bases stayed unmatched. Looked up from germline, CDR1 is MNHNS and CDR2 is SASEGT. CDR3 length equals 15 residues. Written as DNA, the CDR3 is TGTGCCAGCAGGGACAGGATCGGCGCCGATCAGCCCCAGCATTTT. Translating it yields CASRDRIGADQPQHF.

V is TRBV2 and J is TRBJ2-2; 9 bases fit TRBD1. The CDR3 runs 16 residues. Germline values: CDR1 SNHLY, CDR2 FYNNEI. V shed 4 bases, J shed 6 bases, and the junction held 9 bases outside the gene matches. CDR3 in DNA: TGTGCCAGCAGTGCCTCCGGGACAGGGAAATCCGGGGAGCTGTTTTTT. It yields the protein CASSASGTGKSGELFF.

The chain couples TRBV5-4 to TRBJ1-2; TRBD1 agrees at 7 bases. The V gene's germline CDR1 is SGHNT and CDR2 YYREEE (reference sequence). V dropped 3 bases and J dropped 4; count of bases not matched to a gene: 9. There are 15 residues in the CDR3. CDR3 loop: CASSSSGTAFYGYTF. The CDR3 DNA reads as TGTGCCAGCAGCTCTAGCGGGACAGCCTTCTATGGCTACACCTTC.